Detailed here is one TCR beta chain. Its binding antigen is unknown. Per-nucleotide qualities are absent, and no much larger clonotype sits a single base away. The sample comes from a study of blood T cell repertoires in COVID-19 (dated by TCRdb to the early 2020s). For the wider study: The collaborator samples originated in the United States, Italy and Spain and spanned the acute and convalescent phases of COVID-19. The material from the prospective study consisted of cDNA or gDNA derived from T cells, B-cell-depleted T cells, or PBMCs. Deeply sampled blood TCRbeta repertoires from subjects exposed to, actively infected with, or recovered from COVID-19 were included in the dataset. The repertoires were released in a freely available public database intended as a resource for research on the immune response to SARS-CoV-2. The samples were drawn from two sources: the first 160 participants of the ongoing ImmuneRACE study, and over 950 subjects contributed by 6 global collaborators. Nearly every sample came with metadata listing a de-identified subject ID, COVID-19 status, age in years and sex. HLA class I and class II types, where available, came from metadata supplied by the sample provider rather than from assay-based typing. General findings and caveats noted by the study authors: Clinical and demographic metadata were provided uncurated, with the amount varying by source and participant.

The immunoSEQ Assay, a bias-controlled multiplex PCR, was used to amplify TCRbeta CDR3 regions from genomic DNA. The original pipeline was this. The number of nucleated cells in each sample was estimated from the amplification of reference gene primers within the assay. Sequence reads were collapsed and filtered to measure the absolute abundance of every unique TCRbeta CDR3 rearrangement. For each sample, productive Simpson clonality was calculated as the square root of Simpson's diversity index across productive rearrangements. Drawn from immuneACCESS, this table holds only the in-frame rearrangements with V and J called that TCRdb kept. Clones are partly lost; checked studies trace under half to an unresolved V gene and leave the rest unexplained. V, J and clone size reflect that table, while D and trimming were determined from the DNA. The sample data list some 370,000 clones, and about 90% of these were observed just once. 6.5% to 7% of the sample comes from the top ten.

After removal of 8 bases from V and 11 bases from J, the junction retains 23 bases not matched to a gene. CDR1 and CDR2 are drawn from the germline V gene: MDHEN, SYDVKM. The CDR3 measures 16 amino acids from cysteine to phenylalanine. CDR3 DNA is the only sequence kept; it has 48 bases, read in frame from the first base. Whole blood was collected in K2EDTA tubes by collaborating institutions according to the institutions' own protocols. Collaborator samples were shipped for TCRbeta analysis as frozen whole blood, isolated PBMCs, or DNA extracted from either sample type. The chain couples TRBV28 to TRBJ2-7; 8 bases in the middle match TRBD1. The specimen sequenced was peripheral blood. This receptor was obtained from a young man with active or convalescent COVID-19. The CDR3 has the sequence CASSGQGSLTNIEEYF. The DNA reads as follows: TGTGCCAGCTCCGGACAGGGTAGTTTAACTAATATCGAAGAGTACTTC.